These 5 T cell receptor beta chains originate from one sample sequenced in a study of PD-1 blockade in classical Hodgkin lymphoma. Libraries were prepared by immunoSEQ multiplex PCR; TCRdb keeps only in-frame clonotypes and omits some of them. Of 30,000 to 50,000 clones detected, 76% appear once; the ten largest clones hold roughly 11%. Each of the patients experienced relapse following autologous stem cell transplantation, and their brentuximab vedotin exposure differed. The specimen comprised peripheral blood mononuclear cells (PBMCs), sampled at baseline. The receptors come from a human donor with classical Hodgkin lymphoma.

The J gene is TRBJ2-7, the V gene TRBV10-3; weak D call: TRBD2 (5 bases). From germline, CDR1 is ENHRY and CDR2 SYGVKD. The CDR3 runs to 14 residues. With 6 bases removed from V and 1 base from J, the gap between germline ends came to 13 bases. The DNA of the CDR3 is TGTGCCATCAGAGAGGGCGGCGTTTCCTACGAGCAGTACTTC. This sequence encodes CAIREGGVSYEQYF.

This clone has a single count. The J gene is TRBJ2-7, the V gene TRBV6-5; TRBD1 agrees at 10 bases. CDR3 length: 14 amino acids. CDR1 and CDR2 from the germline V gene are MNHEY and SVGAGI. V was clipped by 5 bases and J by 1 base; unmatched bases: 2. The CDR3 DNA sequence: TGTGCCAGCAGTAGGGGACAGGGGTCCTACGAGCAGTACTTC. Residues: CASSRGQGSYEQYF.

The gene calls are TRBV18 and TRBJ2-5, with 7 bases matching TRBD2. There are 15 residues in the CDR3. V gave up 3 bases and J gave up 4 bases; unmatched junction bases: 8. In germline, CDR1 is KGHSH, CDR2 LQKENI. In DNA form, the CDR3 reads TGTGCCAGCTCACCGCTTGCTAGCGGCGTAGAGACCCAGTACTTC. This sequence encodes CASSPLASGVETQYF.

The rearrangement links TRBV7-8 to TRBJ1-2; 12 bases are shared with TRBD1. With 3 bases clipped from V and 8 bases from J, the junction kept 10 bases outside the gene matches. The CDR3 runs to 16 residues. Per germline, CDR1 SGHVS and CDR2 FQNEAQ. This CDR3 reads CASSFHPGQGAGGYTF. DNA of the CDR3: TGTGCCAGCAGCTTCCACCCGGGACAGGGGGCTGGCGGCTACACCTTC. Full variable domain (outside the CDR3, taken from reference TRBV7-8 and TRBJ1-2): GAGVSQSPRYKVAKRGQDVALRCDPISGHVSLFWYQQALGQGPEFLTYFQNEAQLDKSGLPSDRFFAERPEGSVSTLKIQRTQQEDSAVYLCASSFHPGQGAGGYTFGSGTRLTVV.

The chain carries TRBV27 and TRBJ2-7; 9 bases are a match to TRBD2. The length of the CDR3 is 14 residues. The trim removed 3 bases at V and 6 bases at J, leaving 6 bases unmatched. Germline V gene sequence: CDR1 MNHEY, CDR2 SMNVEV (reference sequence). As DNA, the CDR3 is TGTGCCAGCAGTTTTAGCGGGAGCCGTCGCGAGCAGTACTTC. Protein: CASSFSGSRREQYF.